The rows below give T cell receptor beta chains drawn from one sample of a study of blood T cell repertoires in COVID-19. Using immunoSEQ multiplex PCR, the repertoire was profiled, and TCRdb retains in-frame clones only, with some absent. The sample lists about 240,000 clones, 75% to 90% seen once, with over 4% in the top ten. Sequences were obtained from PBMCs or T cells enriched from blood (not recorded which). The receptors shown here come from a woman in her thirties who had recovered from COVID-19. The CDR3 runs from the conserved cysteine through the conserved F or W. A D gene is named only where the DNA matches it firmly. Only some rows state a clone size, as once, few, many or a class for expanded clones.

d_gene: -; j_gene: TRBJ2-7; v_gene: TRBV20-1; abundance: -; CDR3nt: TGCAGTGCTAGTACTACAGGGTTACCGGACTACGAGCAGTACTTC; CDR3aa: CSASTTGLPDYEQYF
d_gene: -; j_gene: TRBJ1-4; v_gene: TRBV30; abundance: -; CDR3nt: TGTGCCTGGAGTGTACCCCTCCTACGGCGGAACAATGAAAAACTGTTTTTT; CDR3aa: CAWSVPLLRRNNEKLFF
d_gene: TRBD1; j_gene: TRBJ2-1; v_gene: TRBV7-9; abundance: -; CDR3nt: TGTGCCAGCAGCTTCGGACAGGGAGCGGACAATGAGCAGTTCTTC; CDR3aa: CASSFGQGADNEQFF
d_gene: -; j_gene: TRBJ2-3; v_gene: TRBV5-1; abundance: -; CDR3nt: TGCGCCAGCAGCTTGGATGGGCCCCCCACAGATACGCAGTATTTT; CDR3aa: CASSLDGPPTDTQYF
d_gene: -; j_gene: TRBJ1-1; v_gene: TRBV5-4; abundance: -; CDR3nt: TGTGCCAGCAGCTTGGGGGGCGCGAACACTGAAGCTTTCTTT; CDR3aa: CASSLGGANTEAFF
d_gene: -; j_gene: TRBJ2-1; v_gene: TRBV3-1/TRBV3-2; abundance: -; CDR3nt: TGTGCCAGCAGCCATTCAACTAGCCACCACTACAATGAGCAGTTCTTC; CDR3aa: CASSHSTSHHYNEQFF
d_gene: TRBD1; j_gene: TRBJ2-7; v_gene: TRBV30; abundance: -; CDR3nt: TGTGCCTGGAGTCCACCGGGACAGCCCTACGAGCAGTACTTC; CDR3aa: CAWSPPGQPYEQYF
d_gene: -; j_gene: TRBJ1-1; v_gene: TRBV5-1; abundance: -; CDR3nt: TGCGCCAGCAGCCCTACAGGACGGAACACTGAAGCTTTCTTT; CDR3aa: CASSPTGRNTEAFF
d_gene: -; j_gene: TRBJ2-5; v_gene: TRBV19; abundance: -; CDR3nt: TGTGCCAGTAGTAGCATTCTAGATTTTCTCGGAGAGACCCAGTACTTC; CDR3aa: CASSSILDFLGETQYF
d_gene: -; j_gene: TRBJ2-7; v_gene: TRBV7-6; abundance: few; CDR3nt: TGTGCCAGCAGCTTAGGCCAGGCGTGGGAGCAAGCCTACGAGCAGTACTTC; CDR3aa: CASSLGQAWEQAYEQYF
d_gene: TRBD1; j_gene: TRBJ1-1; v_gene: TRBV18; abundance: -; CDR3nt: TGTGCCAGCTCACCGAGAGGACAGGGAGAGTACACTGAAGCTTTCTTT; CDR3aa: CASSPRGQGEYTEAFF
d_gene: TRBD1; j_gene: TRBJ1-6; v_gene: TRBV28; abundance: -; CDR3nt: TGTGCCAGCCTGACAGGGGGCGAGTGGGATTCACCCCTCCACTTT; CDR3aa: CASLTGGEWDSPLHF
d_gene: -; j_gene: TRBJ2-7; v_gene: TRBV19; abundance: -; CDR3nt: TGTGCCAGTAGTCCCAGGACAGTTGCCTACGAGCAGTACTTC; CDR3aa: CASSPRTVAYEQYF
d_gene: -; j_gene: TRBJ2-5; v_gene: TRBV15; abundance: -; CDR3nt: TGTGCCACCAGCCGCCGTCAGGGGAGTAATAAAGAGACCCAGTACTTC; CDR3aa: CATSRRQGSNKETQYF
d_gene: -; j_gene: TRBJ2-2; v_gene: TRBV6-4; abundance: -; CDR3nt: TGTGCCAGCAGACTGATGGTGAACACCGGGGAGCTGTTTTTT; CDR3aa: CASRLMVNTGELFF
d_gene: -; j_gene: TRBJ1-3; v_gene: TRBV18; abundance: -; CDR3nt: TGTGCCAGCTCACCACCGACAGGCTTTGGAAACACCATATATTTT; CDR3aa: CASSPPTGFGNTIYF
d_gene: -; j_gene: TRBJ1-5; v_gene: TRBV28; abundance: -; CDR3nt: TGTGCCAGCAGTCTTCGACAGAACAATCAGCCCCAGCATTTT; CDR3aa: CASSLRQNNQPQHF
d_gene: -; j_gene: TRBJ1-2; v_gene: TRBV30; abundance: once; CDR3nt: TGTGCCTGGAGTGTGGCGACAGGCACCTACCAAGGGGGCTACACCTTC; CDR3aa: CAWSVATGTYQGGYTF
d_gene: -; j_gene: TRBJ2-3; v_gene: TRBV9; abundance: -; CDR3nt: TGTGCCAGCAGCGTAGCGAACGGGAGAGGCGTGGCAGATACGCAGTATTTT; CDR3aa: CASSVANGRGVADTQYF
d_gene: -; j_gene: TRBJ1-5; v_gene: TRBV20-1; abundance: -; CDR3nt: TGCAGTGCTAGAGATATCCTTGCCCAGCATTTT; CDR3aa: CSARDILAQHF
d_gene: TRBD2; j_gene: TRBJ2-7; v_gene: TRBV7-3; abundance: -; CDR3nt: TGTGCCAGCAGCCTCTCGAGCGGGAGGGGATTTGACGAGCAGTACTTC; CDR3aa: CASSLSSGRGFDEQYF
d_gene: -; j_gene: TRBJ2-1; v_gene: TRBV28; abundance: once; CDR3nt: TGTGCCAGCAGTTTATACAGCGGAAGCTCCTACAATGAGCAGTTCTTC; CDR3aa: CASSLYSGSSYNEQFF
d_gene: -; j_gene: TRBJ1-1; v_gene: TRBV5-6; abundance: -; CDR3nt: TGTGCCAGCAGCTTGGCTGGTGAAAACTCCATGAACACTGAAGCTTTCTTT; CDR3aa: CASSLAGENSMNTEAFF
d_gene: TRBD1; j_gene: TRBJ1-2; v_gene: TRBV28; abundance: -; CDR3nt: TGTGCCAGCAGTCGAACAGGGGGATCTAGGTATGGCTACACCTTC; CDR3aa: CASSRTGGSRYGYTF
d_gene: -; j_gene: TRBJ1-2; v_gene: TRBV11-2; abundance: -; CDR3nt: TGTGCCAGCAGCTTAATTTCAGGGGTGGGCTATGGCTACACCTTC; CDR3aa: CASSLISGVGYGYTF
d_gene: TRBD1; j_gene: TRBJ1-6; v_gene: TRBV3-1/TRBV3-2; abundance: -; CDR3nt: TGTGCCAGCAGCCACCGTAGGGGGCGATGGGATAATTCACCCCTCCACTTT; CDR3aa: CASSHRRGRWDNSPLHF
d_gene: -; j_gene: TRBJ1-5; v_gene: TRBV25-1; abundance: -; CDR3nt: TGTGCCAGCAGGGGGGCAGGGGAAATTCAGCCCCAGCATTTT; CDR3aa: CASRGAGEIQPQHF
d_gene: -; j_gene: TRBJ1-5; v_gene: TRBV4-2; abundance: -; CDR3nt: TGTGCCAGCAGCCAAGATCCCCAGGGCGAACAGCCCCAGCATTTT; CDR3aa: CASSQDPQGEQPQHF
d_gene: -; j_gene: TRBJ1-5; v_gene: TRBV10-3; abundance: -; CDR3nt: TGTGCCATCAGCCATTCGCAGGGTAATCAGCCCCAGCATTTT; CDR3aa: CAISHSQGNQPQHF
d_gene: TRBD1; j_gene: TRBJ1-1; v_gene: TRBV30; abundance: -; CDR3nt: TGTGCCTGGATTTTTCCTGGACAGGCTGAAGCTTTCTTT; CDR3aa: CAWIFPGQAEAFF
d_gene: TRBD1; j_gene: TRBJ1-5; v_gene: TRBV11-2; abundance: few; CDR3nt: TGTGCCAGCAGCTTAGAGGGTAGACAGGGCCAGCATTTT; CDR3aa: CASSLEGRQGQHF
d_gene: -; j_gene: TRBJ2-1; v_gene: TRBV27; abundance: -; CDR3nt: TGTGCCAGCAGTTTGTCGGCGGGACCTTACAATGAGCAGTTCTTC; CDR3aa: CASSLSAGPYNEQFF
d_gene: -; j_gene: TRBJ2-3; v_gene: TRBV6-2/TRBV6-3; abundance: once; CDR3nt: TGTGCCAGCAGTTACACTACTAGTTCCCGCACAGATACGCAGTATTTT; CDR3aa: CASSYTTSSRTDTQYF
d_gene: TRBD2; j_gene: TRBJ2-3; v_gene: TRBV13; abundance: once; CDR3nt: TGTGCCAGCAGCTTAGGCCTTGTGGGACTAGCGGGAGCGGGAGATACGCAGTATTTT; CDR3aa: CASSLGLVGLAGAGDTQYF
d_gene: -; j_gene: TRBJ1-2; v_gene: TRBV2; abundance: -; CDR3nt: TGTGCCAGCAAACCGACAGCATTCTATGGCTACACCTTC; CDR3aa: CASKPTAFYGYTF
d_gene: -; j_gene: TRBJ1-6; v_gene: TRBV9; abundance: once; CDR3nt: TGTGCCAGCAGCGTAGGAGAGGCCAATTCACCCCTCCACTTT; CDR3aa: CASSVGEANSPLHF
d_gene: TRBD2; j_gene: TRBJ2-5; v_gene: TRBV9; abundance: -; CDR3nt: TGTGCCAGCAGCGTAGGGTCCCCCCTAGCGGGAAAAGAGACCCAGTACTTC; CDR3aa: CASSVGSPLAGKETQYF
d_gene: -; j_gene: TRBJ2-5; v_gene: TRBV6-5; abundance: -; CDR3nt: TGTGCCAGCAGACGGGACTTCCAAGAGACCCAGTACTTC; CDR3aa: CASRRDFQETQYF
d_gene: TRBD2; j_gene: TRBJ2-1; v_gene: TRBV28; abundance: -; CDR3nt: TGTGCCAGCAGTTCGGGACTAGGTTATTGGTATGAGCAGTTCTTC; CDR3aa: CASSSGLGYWYEQFF
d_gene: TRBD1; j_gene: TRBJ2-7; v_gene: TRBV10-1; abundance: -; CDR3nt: TGCGCCAGCAGACGGACAGGGGGCTCGTACGAGCAGTACTTC; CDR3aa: CASRRTGGSYEQYF